This T cell receptor beta chain was captured in a study of T cell changes during pregnancy in multiple sclerosis (dated by TCRdb to between 2018 and 2021). With respect to the entire study: The study examined how the T cell repertoire changed over the course of pregnancy in women with multiple sclerosis.

The library was obtained by the immunoSEQ multiplex PCR assay. TCRdb obtained this table from immuneACCESS and retained in-frame rearrangements with V and J assigned. These tables miss some clones; where compared with another copy, unresolved V genes account for less than half of the shortfall, and the remainder is unexplained. This sample holds more than 35,000 clones; about 91% were observed only once. The ten largest clones add up to under 9.5% of the sample. In the case of this clone: Its binding antigen is unknown. No per-base quality is available; no much larger clone lies one base away.

This clonotype was obtained from a female donor with multiple sclerosis, enrolled in a pregnancy study. The specimen comprised CD8+ T cells from peripheral blood mononuclear cells, sampled after pregnancy.

The nucleotide sequence reads as follows: TGCGCCAGCAGCCAAGGTGATAGCGGGACAGAGACCCAGTACTTC. This codes for CASSQGDSGTETQYF. The V gene is TRBV4-1 and the J gene is TRBJ2-5, with 8 junctional bases fitting TRBD2. Including the terminal cysteine and phenylalanine, the CDR3 comprises 15 residues. Kept here is only the CDR3 DNA, which spans 45 bases and is read in frame from base 1. CDR1 and CDR2, per the germline V gene, are MGHRA and YSYEKL. Trimming removed 1 base from V and 4 bases from J; the gene matches leave 5 bases unexplained.